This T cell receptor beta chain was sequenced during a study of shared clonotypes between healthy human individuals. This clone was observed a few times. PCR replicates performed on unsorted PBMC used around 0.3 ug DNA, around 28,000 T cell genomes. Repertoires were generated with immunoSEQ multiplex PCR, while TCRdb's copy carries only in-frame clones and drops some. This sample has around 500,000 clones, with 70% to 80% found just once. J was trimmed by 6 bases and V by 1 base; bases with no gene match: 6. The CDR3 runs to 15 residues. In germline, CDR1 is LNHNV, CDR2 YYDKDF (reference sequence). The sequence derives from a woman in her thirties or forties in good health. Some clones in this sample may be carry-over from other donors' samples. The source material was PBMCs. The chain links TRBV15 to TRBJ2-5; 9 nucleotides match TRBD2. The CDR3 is CATSRGAGGPQTQYF. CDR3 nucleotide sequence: TGTGCCACCAGCAGAGGGGCGGGAGGGCCGCAGACCCAGTACTTC.